The present T cell receptor (beta chain) was sequenced within a study of cytomegalovirus exposure and HLA in healthy donors. Healthy bone marrow donors made up the cohort. Trimming cost V 6 bases and J 0 bases; bases outside gene matches: 4. Germline V gene sequence: CDR1 MNHNY, CDR2 SVGAGI (reference sequence). This CDR3 spans 15 amino acids. Turning to this clone: The antigen remains undetermined.

With 60 Vbeta and 13 Jbeta primers, the PCR was carried out. Original data processing: Counted up in a later analysis, unique TCR beta chains came to around 80 million, with roughly 11 million shared. Sequencing was performed with immunoSEQ multiplex PCR; in TCRdb, only in-frame clones are kept and a portion is missing. V, J and clone size are those of that table, while D and trimming were read from the DNA. Of 150,000 to 200,000 clones listed, 75% are singletons. Overall study findings and caveats: Immune exposure information comprised only CMV serostatus. The productive fraction for most TCR beta V segments was about 90% or about 30% in an earlier analysis.

Sequenced sample: PBMCs. The chain joins TRBV6-6 to TRBJ2-2; 7 nucleotides align to TRBD1. The clonotype comes from a man aged 18 to 29 in good health and CMV-seropositive. The CDR3 DNA sequence: TGTGCCAGCAGGATCACAGGGGCGAACACCGGGGAGCTGTTTTTT. Translating gives CASRITGANTGELFF.